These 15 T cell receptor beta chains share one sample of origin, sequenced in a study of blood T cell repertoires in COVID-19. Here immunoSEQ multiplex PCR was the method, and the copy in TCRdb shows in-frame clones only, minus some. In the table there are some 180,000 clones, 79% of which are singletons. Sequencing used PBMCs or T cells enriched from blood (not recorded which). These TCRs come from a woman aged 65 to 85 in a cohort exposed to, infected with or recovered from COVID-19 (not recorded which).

The CDR3 here is CASSLDGGLNQPQHF. CDR3 coding DNA: TGTGCCAGCAGCTTGGATGGAGGGCTGAATCAGCCCCAGCATTTT. The V call is TRBV5-4, the J call TRBJ1-5; D remains ambiguous. The CDR3 extends over 15 amino acids. Per the germline V gene, CDR1 is SGHNT and CDR2 is YYREEE (reference sequence). Trimming removed 0 bases at V and 4 bases at J, with 11 bases between.

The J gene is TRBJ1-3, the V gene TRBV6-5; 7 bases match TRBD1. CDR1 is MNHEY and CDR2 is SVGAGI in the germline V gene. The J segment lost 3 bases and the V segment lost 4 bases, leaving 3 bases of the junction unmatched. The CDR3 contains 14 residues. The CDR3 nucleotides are TGTGCCAGCAGTTCAGGGGGTAGTGGAAACACCATATATTTT. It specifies CASSSGGSGNTIYF.

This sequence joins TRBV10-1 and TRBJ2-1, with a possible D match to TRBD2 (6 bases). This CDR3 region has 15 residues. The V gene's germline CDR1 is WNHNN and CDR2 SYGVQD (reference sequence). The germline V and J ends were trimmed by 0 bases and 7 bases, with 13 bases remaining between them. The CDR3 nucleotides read TGCGCCAGCAGTGAGTCTGGGGGGAGTCAGAATGAGCAGTTCTTC. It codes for CASSESGGSQNEQFF.

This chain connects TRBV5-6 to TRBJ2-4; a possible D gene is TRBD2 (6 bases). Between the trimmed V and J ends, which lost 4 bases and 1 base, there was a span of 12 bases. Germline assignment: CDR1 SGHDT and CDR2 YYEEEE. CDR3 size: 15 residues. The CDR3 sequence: CASSPAAGAKNIQYF. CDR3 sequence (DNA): TGTGCCAGCAGCCCCGCTGCGGGGGCCAAAAACATTCAGTACTTC.

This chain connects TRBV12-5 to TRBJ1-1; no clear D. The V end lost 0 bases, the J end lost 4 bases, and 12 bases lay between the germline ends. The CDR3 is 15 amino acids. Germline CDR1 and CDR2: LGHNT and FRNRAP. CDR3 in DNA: TGTGCTAGTGGTTTGGTCTCGGGTTCGAGCACTGAAGCTTTCTTT. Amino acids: CASGLVSGSSTEAFF.

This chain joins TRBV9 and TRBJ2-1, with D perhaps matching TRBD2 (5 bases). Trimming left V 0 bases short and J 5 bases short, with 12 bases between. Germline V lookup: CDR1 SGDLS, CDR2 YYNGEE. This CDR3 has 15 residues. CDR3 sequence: CASSVEGRGHNEQFF. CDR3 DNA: TGTGCCAGCAGCGTAGAAGGGAGAGGACACAATGAGCAGTTCTTC.

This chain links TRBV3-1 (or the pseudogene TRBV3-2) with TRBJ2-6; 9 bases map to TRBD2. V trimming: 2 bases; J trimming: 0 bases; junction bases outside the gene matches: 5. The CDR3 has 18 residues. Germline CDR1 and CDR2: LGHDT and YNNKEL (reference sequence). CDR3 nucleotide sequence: TGTGCCAGCAGCCAAAGGGCTAGCGGGATCTCTGGGGCCAACGTCCTGACTTTC. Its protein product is CASSQRASGISGANVLTF.

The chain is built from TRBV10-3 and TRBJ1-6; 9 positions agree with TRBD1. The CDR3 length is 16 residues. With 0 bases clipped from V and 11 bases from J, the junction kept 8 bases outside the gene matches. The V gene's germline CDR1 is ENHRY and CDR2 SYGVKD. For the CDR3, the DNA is TGTGCCATCAGTGAGTCGGGACAGGGTGGGGAAACACCCCTCCACTTT. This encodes CAISESGQGGETPLHF.

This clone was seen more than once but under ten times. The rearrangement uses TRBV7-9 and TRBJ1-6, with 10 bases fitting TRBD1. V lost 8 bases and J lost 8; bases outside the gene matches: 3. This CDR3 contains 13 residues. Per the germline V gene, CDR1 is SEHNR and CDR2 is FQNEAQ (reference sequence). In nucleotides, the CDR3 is TGTGCCAGCCGAGGACAGGGGGATTCACCCCTCCACTTT. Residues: CASRGQGDSPLHF.

CDR3 DNA sequence: TGCAGCGTTAGGGACAGGGGCGACGAGCAGTACTTC. It specifies CSVRDRGDEQYF. The V call is TRBV29-1, the J call TRBJ2-7; 10 bases match TRBD1. The CDR3 is made up of 12 amino acids. V trimming: 5 bases; J trimming: 5 bases; junction bases outside the gene matches: 3. In germline, CDR1 is SQVTM, CDR2 ANQGSEA.

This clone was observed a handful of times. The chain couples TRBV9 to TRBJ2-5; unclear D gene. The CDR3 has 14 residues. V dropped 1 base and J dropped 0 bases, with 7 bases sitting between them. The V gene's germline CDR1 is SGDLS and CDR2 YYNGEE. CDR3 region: CASSVHSNQETQYF. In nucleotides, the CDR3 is TGTGCCAGCAGCGTACACTCCAACCAAGAGACCCAGTACTTC.

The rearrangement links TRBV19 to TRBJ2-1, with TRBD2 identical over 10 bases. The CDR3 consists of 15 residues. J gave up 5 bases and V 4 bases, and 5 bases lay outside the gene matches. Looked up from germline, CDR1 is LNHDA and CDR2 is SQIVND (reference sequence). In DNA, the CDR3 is TGTGCCAGTAGTAGACTAGCGGGTTTCGACAATGAGCAGTTCTTC. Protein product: CASSRLAGFDNEQFF.

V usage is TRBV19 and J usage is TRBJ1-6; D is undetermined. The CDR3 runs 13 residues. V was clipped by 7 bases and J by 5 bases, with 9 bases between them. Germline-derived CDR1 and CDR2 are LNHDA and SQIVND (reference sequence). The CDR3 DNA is TGTGCCAGTAAACACGGGAATAATTCACCCCTCCACTTT. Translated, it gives CASKHGNNSPLHF.

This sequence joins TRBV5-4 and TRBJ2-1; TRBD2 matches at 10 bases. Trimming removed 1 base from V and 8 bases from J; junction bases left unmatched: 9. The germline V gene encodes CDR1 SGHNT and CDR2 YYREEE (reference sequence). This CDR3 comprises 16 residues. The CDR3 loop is CASSLQASGSRYEQFF. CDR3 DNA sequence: TGTGCCAGCAGCTTGCAGGCTAGCGGGAGCAGGTATGAGCAGTTCTTC.

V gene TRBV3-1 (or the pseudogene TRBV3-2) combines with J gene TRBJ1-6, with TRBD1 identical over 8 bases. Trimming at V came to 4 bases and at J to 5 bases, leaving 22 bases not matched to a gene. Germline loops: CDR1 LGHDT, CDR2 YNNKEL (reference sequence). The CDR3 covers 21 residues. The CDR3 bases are TGTGCCAGCAGCCCTCCAACCCGGACAGGGAGGGATGGGGGAAATAATTCACCCCTCCACTTT. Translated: CASSPPTRTGRDGGNNSPLHF.